Below, one T cell receptor (beta chain) is given with its context. This specimen comes from a study of blood T cell repertoires in COVID-19. Study details: Donors in the United States, Italy and Spain gave samples during acute or convalescent COVID-19.

Produced via immunoSEQ multiplex PCR; TCRdb's table is partial and in-frame only. The repertoire holds some 310,000 clones, with nearly 90% as singletons. The Seattle patients, enrolled during active infection, were followed longitudinally. From germline, CDR1 is SGHDT and CDR2 YYEEEE. CDR3 size: 15 residues. Losses at the gene ends were 1 base for V and 5 bases for J; bases not matched to a gene: 8. The clonotype comes from a woman in her 40s with COVID-19, enrolled during active disease. This chain connects TRBV5-6 to TRBJ2-5; 7 bases agree with TRBD1. Sample: peripheral blood. Here the CDR3 reads CASSLPQGVRETQYF. DNA for the CDR3: TGTGCCAGCAGCTTGCCCCAGGGGGTCCGGGAGACCCAGTACTTC.